This T cell receptor beta chain was recorded in a study of cytomegalovirus exposure and HLA in healthy donors. The wider study: T cells numbering around 190 million yielded some 120 million unique TCR beta sequences in an earlier analysis. Study-wide results and caveats: Some V segments, TRBV6-2 and TRBV6-3 among them, were indistinguishable and were therefore excluded. Altogether, about 160 TCR beta chains were recorded as cytomegalovirus-associated.

Primers: 60 Vbeta forward and 13 Jbeta reverse. Profiled with immunoSEQ multiplex PCR; TCRdb holds only in-frame clones, not every one. Its listing shows approximately 50,000 clones. Turning to this clone: The antigen remains undetermined. The sample has other DNA sequences that encode this CDR3 too.

The CDR3 totals 14 residues. Germline CDR1 and CDR2: SGHDT and YYEEEE. V lost 2 bases and J 3 bases, leaving 12 bases between the germline ends. This TCR was sampled from a female donor in good health and CMV-seronegative. The specimen sequenced was PBMCs. The rearrangement joins TRBV5-6 to TRBJ2-7; D remains unclear. The chain's CDR3 is CASSFRQGYYEQYF. CDR3 bases: TGTGCCAGCAGCTTCCGACAAGGCTACTACGAGCAGTACTTC.